One sample yielded the 20 T cell receptor beta chains listed below, sequenced in a study of cytomegalovirus exposure and HLA in healthy donors (dated by TCRdb to about 2017). Library creation used the immunoSEQ multiplex PCR assay. The multiplex PCR relied on a mix of 60 forward primers for TCR Vbeta segments and 13 reverse primers for TCR Jbeta segments. TCRdb stores this immuneACCESS table with in-frame sequences only. Part of the clones is absent; in the studies checked, under half of the shortfall reflects unresolved V genes, and no reason is known for the rest. For this sample there are some 200,000 clones; around 83% appear just once. The ten largest clones capture around 2.7% of the sample. The sample consisted of PBMCs. The receptors here all came from a woman in her thirties or forties in good health and CMV-seronegative.

The V call is TRBV30, the J call TRBJ1-1; TRBD1 aligns across 7 bases. Germline V gives CDR1 GTSNPN, CDR2 SVGIG (reference sequence). The J segment lost 0 bases and the V segment lost 3 bases, leaving 4 bases of the junction unmatched. CDR3 length: 14 amino acids. The CDR3 is CAWRGQVLNTEAFF. The CDR3 region has the DNA TGTGCCTGGAGAGGACAGGTATTGAACACTGAAGCTTTCTTT.

The genes are TRBV28 and TRBJ1-2; 7 positions agree with TRBD1. Germline CDR1 is MDHEN and CDR2 is SYDVKM. J was trimmed by 8 bases and V by 5 bases; bases with no gene match: 11. The CDR3 extends over 14 amino acids. CDR3 nucleotide sequence: TGTGCCAGCAGTCAACACGGACAGGCGGCGGGCTACACCTTC. Protein: CASSQHGQAAGYTF.

The chain recombines TRBV19 with TRBJ1-1; D uncertain. The CDR3 runs 13 residues. V was shortened by 5 bases and J by 1 base, with 8 bases between the two germline ends. In germline, CDR1 is LNHDA, CDR2 SQIVND (reference sequence). The CDR3 DNA reads as TGTGCCAGTAGTCTCTCCGGGAACACTGAAGCTTTCTTT. Residues: CASSLSGNTEAFF.

This clone was observed once. This chain uses TRBV6-1 with TRBJ2-3, with 12 bases matching TRBD2. Germline loops: CDR1 MNHNS, CDR2 SASEGT. V lost 0 bases to trimming and J lost 4 bases; unmatched junction nucleotides: 8. This CDR3 comprises 18 residues. The CDR3 spells CASSEALRTSGIADTQYF. The CDR3 DNA is TGTGCCAGCAGTGAAGCTTTACGGACTAGCGGGATAGCAGATACGCAGTATTTT.

This clone was counted a few times. The chain joins TRBV7-9 to TRBJ1-1, with 7 bases lining up with TRBD1. This CDR3 comprises 15 residues. V was pared by 4 bases and J by 1 base, with 6 bases of the junction left unmatched. In germline, CDR1 is SEHNR, CDR2 FQNEAQ (reference sequence). The CDR3 nucleotides read TGTGCCAGCAGCTCCCCCGGGACAGCGAACACTGAAGCTTTCTTT. Translating gives CASSSPGTANTEAFF.

The V gene is TRBV2, the J gene TRBJ2-3; 9 bases line up with TRBD1. The germline CDR1 and CDR2 sequences are SNHLY and FYNNEI. The V and J ends lost 6 bases and 5 bases, in that order; junction bases with no gene match: 6. The CDR3 totals 14 residues. CDR3 DNA: TGTGCCAGCAGCCCGGGACAGGGACTAGATACGCAGTATTTT. It is translated as CASSPGQGLDTQYF.

J is TRBJ1-1 and V is TRBV7-3, with 12 bases identical to TRBD1. This CDR3 spans 17 amino acids. The V gene end was trimmed by 5 bases and the J gene end by 2 bases; junction bases not matched to a gene: 9. Germline lookup yields CDR1 SGHTA and CDR2 FQGTGA. CDR3 amino acids: CASSPRGQGARNTEAFF. In DNA form, the CDR3 reads TGTGCCAGCAGCCCTCGGGGACAGGGGGCCCGAAACACTGAAGCTTTCTTT.

This clone was recorded a few times. The chain combines TRBV10-3 with TRBJ1-2, with 7 bases matching TRBD1. The germline CDR1 and CDR2 sequences are ENHRY and SYGVKD. The CDR3 is 15 residues long. With V trimmed by 4 bases and J by 1 base, 6 bases remained unmatched. The CDR3 region has the DNA TGTGCCATCAGTGGTGGGCAGGGGGGTAACTATGGCTACACCTTC. Translation: CAISGGQGGNYGYTF.

This chain links TRBV18 with TRBJ2-1, with 7 bases identical to TRBD2. The CDR3 spans 16 residues. Germline CDR1 is KGHSH and CDR2 is LQKENI. V trimming: 0 bases; J trimming: 2 bases; junction bases outside the gene matches: 4. CDR3 DNA sequence: TGTGCCAGCTCACCACCTTCTAGCGGAACCTACAATGAGCAGTTCTTC. Translation gives CASSPPSSGTYNEQFF.

The chain has TRBV27 and TRBJ2-7; tentative D call: TRBD2 (6 bases). The CDR3 loop spans 17 amino acids. CDR1 is MNHEY and CDR2 is SMNVEV in the germline V gene (reference sequence). The germline V and J ends were trimmed by 3 bases and 2 bases, with 20 bases remaining between them. The CDR3 protein is CASSFASLSGEAYEQYF. The CDR3, as DNA: TGTGCCAGCAGTTTCGCGTCCCTGTCCGGGGAGGCCTACGAGCAGTACTTC.

V and J are TRBV28 and TRBJ2-7, with 8 bases aligning to TRBD1. The J segment lost 0 bases and the V segment lost 3 bases, leaving 4 bases of the junction unmatched. The CDR3 is 15 residues long. Germline CDR1 is MDHEN and CDR2 is SYDVKM. CDR3 sequence (DNA): TGTGCCAGCAGTTTCGGACAGGGCCTCTCCTACGAGCAGTACTTC. This codes for CASSFGQGLSYEQYF. Full variable domain (missing parts from reference TRBV28 and TRBJ2-7): DVKVTQSSRYLVKRTGEKVFLECVQDMDHENMFWYRQDPGLGLRLIYFSYDVKMKEKGDIPEGYSVSREKKERFSLILESASTNQTSMYLCASSFGQGLSYEQYFGPGTRLTVT.

The rearrangement joins TRBV7-9 to TRBJ2-5; D is unresolved. Trimming took 1 base from V and 1 from J, leaving 7 bases between them. The CDR3 spans 14 residues. Germline lookup yields CDR1 SEHNR and CDR2 FQNEAQ (reference sequence). Here the CDR3 reads CASSLGSFQETQYF. The CDR3 region has the DNA TGTGCCAGCAGCTTAGGGAGCTTCCAAGAGACCCAGTACTTC. Full variable domain (rest looked up from reference TRBV7-9 and TRBJ2-5): DTGVSQNPRHKITKRGQNVTFRCDPISEHNRLYWYRQTLGQGPEFLTYFQNEAQLEKSRLLSDRFSAERPKGSFSTLEIQRTEQGDSAMYLCASSLGSFQETQYFGPGTRLLVL.

This clone turned up a few times. The genes are TRBV19 and TRBJ2-7; the match to TRBD2 covers 8 bases. The germline CDR1 and CDR2 sequences are LNHDA and SQIVND (reference sequence). The CDR3 covers 15 residues. Unmatched junction bases numbered 2, after V lost 1 base and J lost 0 bases. CDR3 sequence (DNA): TGTGCCAGTAGTATAGGGAGCGGGAGCTCCTACGAGCAGTACTTC. Amino acids: CASSIGSGSSYEQYF.

The CDR3 nucleotides are TGTGCCACGACTGGATTTCTGGGTTCCTACGAGCAGTACTTC. This codes for CATTGFLGSYEQYF. V and J are TRBV10-3 and TRBJ2-7; no firm D call. The CDR3 covers 14 residues. The V gene lost 10 bases and the J gene lost 1 base, with 17 bases spanning the gap. Germline CDR1 is ENHRY and CDR2 is SYGVKD.

The DNA for the CDR3 is TGTGCCACCAGCAGAGATTACGGGGGAGTGTTTTACGAGCAGTACTTC. Amino acids: CATSRDYGGVFYEQYF. The chain is built from TRBV15 and TRBJ2-7, with a weak D call TRBD2 (6 bases). Trimming removed 0 bases at V and 4 bases at J, with 16 bases between. CDR3 size: 16 residues. The germline V gene encodes CDR1 LNHNV and CDR2 YYDKDF (reference sequence).

For this clone: Other DNA sequences in the same sample also yield this CDR3. The chain combines TRBV30 with TRBJ2-7, with D maybe TRBD2 (5 bases). Germline V gene data show CDR1 as GTSNPN and CDR2 as SVGIG (reference sequence). This CDR3 comprises 13 residues. V was trimmed by 2 bases and J by 3 bases, leaving 11 bases between them. CDR3 region: CAWSFGGDYEQYF. The DNA for the CDR3 is TGTGCCTGGAGTTTTGGAGGCGACTACGAGCAGTACTTC.

CDR3 bases: TGTGCCTGGAGTCGGGGACAGGCTCTTGCTCGTGAAAAACTGTTTTTT. Protein product: CAWSRGQALAREKLFF. The chain carries TRBV30 and TRBJ1-4; TRBD1 aligns across 8 bases. CDR1 and CDR2 from the germline V gene are GTSNPN and SVGIG (reference sequence). This CDR3 is 16 amino acids long. Losses at the gene ends were 2 bases for V and 7 bases for J; bases not matched to a gene: 12.

The chain has TRBV25-1 and TRBJ2-5; TRBD2 is a possible D gene (6 bases). CDR3 length: 15 residues. With 4 bases removed from V and 7 bases from J, the gap between germline ends came to 19 bases. Germline lookup yields CDR1 MGHDK and CDR2 SYGVNS. CDR3 DNA sequence: TGTGCCAGCAGTGTGGCGGGTCAGCGGGCGGGGACCCAGTACTTC. As protein: CASSVAGQRAGTQYF.

J is TRBJ2-5 and V is TRBV5-1; tentatively, D is TRBD1 (5 bases). V lost 0 bases and J lost 4, with 13 bases in between. The CDR3 runs to 15 residues. In germline, CDR1 is SGHRS, CDR2 YFSETQ. Here the CDR3 reads CASSLEGEPRETQYF. The CDR3 coding sequence is TGCGCCAGCAGCTTGGAAGGGGAACCGAGAGAGACCCAGTACTTC.

The V call is TRBV11-2, the J call TRBJ2-1, with D uncertain. From germline, CDR1 is SGHAT and CDR2 FQNNGV. The CDR3 contains 14 residues. V was cut by 5 bases and J by 12 bases, with 20 bases left in between. CDR3 in amino acids: CASSATFTVGGQFF. The CDR3 DNA reads TGTGCCAGCAGCGCTACCTTTACGGTTGGTGGGCAGTTCTTC.